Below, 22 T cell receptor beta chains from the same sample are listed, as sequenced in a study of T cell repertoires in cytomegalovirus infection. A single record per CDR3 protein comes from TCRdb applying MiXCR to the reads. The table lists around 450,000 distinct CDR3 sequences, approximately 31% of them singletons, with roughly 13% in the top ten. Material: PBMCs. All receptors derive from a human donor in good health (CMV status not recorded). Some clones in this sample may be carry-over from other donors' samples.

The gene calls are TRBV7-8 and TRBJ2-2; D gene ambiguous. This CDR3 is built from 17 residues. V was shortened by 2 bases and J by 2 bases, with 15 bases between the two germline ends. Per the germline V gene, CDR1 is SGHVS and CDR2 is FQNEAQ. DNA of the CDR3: TGTGCCAGCAGCTTAAGGCAGGAGAGGAGAAACACCGGGGAGCTGTTTTTT. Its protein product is CASSLRQERRNTGELFF.

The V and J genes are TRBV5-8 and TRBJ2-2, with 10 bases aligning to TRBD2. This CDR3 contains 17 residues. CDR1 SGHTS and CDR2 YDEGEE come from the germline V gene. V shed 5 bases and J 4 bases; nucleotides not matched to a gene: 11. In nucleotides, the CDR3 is TGTGCCAGCAGGGGAGGTCTAGCGGGGGCCTCCACCGGGGAGCTGTTTTTT. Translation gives CASRGGLAGASTGELFF.

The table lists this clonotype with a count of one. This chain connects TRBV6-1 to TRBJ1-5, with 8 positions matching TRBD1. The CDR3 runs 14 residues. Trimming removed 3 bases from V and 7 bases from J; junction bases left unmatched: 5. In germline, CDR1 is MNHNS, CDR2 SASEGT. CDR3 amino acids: CASSDSGGRQPQHF. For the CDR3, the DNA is TGTGCCAGCAGTGATTCAGGGGGCAGACAGCCCCAGCATTTT.

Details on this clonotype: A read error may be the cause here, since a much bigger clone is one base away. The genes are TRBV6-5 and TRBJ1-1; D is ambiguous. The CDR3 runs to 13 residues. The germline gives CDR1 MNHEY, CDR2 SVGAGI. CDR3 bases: TGTTCCAGCAGTTACTCTACAAACACTGAAGCTTTCTTT. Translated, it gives CSSSYSTNTEAFF.

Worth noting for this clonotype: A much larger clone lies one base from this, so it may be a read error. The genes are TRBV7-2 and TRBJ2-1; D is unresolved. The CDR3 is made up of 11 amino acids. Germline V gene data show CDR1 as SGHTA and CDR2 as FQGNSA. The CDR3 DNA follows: TGTGACAGCAGCCCCATGTTGGAGCAGTTCTTC. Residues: CDSSPMLEQFF.

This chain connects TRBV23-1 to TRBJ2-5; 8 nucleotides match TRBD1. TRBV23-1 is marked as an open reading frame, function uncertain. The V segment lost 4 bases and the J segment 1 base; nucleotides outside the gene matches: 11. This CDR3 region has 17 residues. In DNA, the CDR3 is TGCGCCAGCAGTCTGCCTACAGGGGGACCGATCCAAGAGACCCAGTACTTC. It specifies CASSLPTGGPIQETQYF.

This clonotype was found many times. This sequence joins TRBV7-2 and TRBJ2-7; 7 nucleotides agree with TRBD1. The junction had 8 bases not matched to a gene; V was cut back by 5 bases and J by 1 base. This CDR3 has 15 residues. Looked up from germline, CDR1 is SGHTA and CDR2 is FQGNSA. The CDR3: CASSLSTGISYEQYF. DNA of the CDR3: TGTGCCAGCAGCCTATCGACAGGGATTTCCTACGAGCAGTACTTC.

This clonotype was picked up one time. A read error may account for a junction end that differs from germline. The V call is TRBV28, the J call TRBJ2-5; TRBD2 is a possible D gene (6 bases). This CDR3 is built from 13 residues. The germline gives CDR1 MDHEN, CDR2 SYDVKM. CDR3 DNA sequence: TGTGCCAGCAGTCGGCGGGGTCAAGAGACCCATAACTTC. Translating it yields CASSRRGQETHNF.

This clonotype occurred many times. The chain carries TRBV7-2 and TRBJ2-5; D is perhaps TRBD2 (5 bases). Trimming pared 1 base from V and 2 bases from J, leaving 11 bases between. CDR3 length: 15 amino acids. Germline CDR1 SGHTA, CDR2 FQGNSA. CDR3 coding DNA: TGTGCCAGCAGCTTAGAGGCGGGCCCACAAGAGACCCAGTACTTC. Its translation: CASSLEAGPQETQYF.

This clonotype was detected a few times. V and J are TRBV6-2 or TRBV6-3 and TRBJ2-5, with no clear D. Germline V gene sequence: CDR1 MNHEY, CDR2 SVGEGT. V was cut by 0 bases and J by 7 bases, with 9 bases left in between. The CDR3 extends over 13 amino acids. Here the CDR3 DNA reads TGTGCCAGCAGTTACTCAACAGCTCGGACCCAGTACTTC. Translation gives CASSYSTARTQYF.

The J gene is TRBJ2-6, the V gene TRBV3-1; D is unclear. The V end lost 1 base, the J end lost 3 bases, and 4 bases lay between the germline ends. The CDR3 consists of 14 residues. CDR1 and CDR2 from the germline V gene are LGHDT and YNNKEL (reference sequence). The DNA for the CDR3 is TGTGCCAGCAGCCAAGGGTATGGGGCCAACGTCCTGACTTTC. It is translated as CASSQGYGANVLTF.

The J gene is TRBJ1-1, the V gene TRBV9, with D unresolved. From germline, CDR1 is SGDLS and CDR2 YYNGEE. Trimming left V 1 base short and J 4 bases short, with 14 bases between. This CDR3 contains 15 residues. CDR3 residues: CASSVISGFSTEAFF. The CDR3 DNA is TGTGCCAGCAGCGTAATATCAGGTTTCTCCACTGAAGCTTTCTTT.

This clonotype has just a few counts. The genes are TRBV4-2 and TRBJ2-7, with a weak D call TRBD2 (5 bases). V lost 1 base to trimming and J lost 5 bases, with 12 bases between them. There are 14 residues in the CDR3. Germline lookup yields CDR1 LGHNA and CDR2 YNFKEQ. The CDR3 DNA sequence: TGTGCCAGCAGCCAAGCGGGTAGCGTGGACGAGCAGTACTTC. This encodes CASSQAGSVDEQYF.

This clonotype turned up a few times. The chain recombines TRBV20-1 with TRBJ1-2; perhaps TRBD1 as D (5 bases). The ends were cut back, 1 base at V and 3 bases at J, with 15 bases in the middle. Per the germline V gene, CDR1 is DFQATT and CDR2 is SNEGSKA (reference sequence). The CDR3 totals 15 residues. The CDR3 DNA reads TGCAGTGCTAGAGTGCAGGTCAGGGAGGACTATGGCTACACCTTC. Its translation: CSARVQVREDYGYTF.

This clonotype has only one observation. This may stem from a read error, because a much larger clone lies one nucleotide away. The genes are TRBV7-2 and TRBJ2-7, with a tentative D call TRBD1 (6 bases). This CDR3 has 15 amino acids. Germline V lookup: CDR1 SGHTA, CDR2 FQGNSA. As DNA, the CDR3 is TGTGTCAGCAGCTTAGCGCCACAGGGTGCGTACGAGCAGTACTTC. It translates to CVSSLAPQGAYEQYF.

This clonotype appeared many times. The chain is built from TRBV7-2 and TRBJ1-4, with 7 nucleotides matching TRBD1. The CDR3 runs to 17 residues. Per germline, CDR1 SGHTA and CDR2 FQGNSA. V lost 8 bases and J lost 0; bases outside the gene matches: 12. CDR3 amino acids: CASGPQGGFPTNEKLFF. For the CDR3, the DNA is TGTGCCAGCGGGCCTCAGGGGGGTTTCCCAACTAATGAAAAACTGTTTTTT.

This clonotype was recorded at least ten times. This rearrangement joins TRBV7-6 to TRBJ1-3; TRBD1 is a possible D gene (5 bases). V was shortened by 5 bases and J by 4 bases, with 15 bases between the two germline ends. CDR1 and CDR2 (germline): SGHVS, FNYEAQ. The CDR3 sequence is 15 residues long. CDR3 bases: TGTGCCAGCAGCGCAGGGACCCTCCCGGGAAACACCATATATTTT. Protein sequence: CASSAGTLPGNTIYF.

The CDR3 coding sequence is TGTGCCAGCAGTTCCCCCAGGGGGGGTAATGAAAAACTGTTTTTT. It yields the protein CASSSPRGGNEKLFF. V and J are TRBV28 and TRBJ1-4; TRBD1 matches 7 bases. CDR1 is MDHEN and CDR2 is SYDVKM in the germline V gene. Trimming took 4 bases from V and 4 from J; bases not matched to a gene: 6. This CDR3 has 15 amino acids. Full variable domain (remainder filled in from reference TRBV28 and TRBJ1-4): DVKVTQSSRYLVKRTGEKVFLECVQDMDHENMFWYRQDPGLGLRLIYFSYDVKMKEKGDIPEGYSVSREKKERFSLILESASTNQTSMYLCASSSPRGGNEKLFFGSGTQLSVL.

The CDR3 region has the DNA TGCAGCGTCGGAGGGGGACAGGGCTCTTTTGAGCAGTTCTTC. It specifies CSVGGGQGSFEQFF. This chain connects TRBV29-1 to TRBJ2-1; 9 bases agree with TRBD1. CDR3 length equals 14 residues. J was trimmed by 9 bases and V by 6 bases; bases with no gene match: 12. CDR1 and CDR2 (germline): SQVTM, ANQGSEA.

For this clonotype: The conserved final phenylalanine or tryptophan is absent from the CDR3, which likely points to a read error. Here the CDR3 reads CASSLGGSYEQYL. Written as DNA, the CDR3 is TGTGCCAGCAGTTTAGGTGGAAGCTACGAGCAGTACTTA. The rearrangement uses TRBV12-3 or TRBV12-4 and TRBJ2-7; D not certain. The CDR3 runs 13 residues. V shed 1 base and J shed 3 bases, with 7 bases lying between them.

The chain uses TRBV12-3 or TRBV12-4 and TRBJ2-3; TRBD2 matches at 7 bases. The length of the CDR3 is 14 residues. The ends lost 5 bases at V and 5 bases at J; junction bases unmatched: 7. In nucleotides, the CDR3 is TGTGCCAGCAGTCCCGGGCTAGCGGTAGATACGCAGTATTTT. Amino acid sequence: CASSPGLAVDTQYF.

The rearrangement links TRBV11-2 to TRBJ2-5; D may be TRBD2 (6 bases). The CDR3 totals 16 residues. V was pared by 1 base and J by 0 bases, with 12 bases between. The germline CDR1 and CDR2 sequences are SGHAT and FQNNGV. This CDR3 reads CASSLGGVGYQETQYF. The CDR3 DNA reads TGTGCCAGCAGCTTAGGGGGGGTTGGGTACCAAGAGACCCAGTACTTC. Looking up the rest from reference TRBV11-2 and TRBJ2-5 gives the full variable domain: EAGVAQSPRYKIIEKRQSVAFWCNPISGHATLYWYQQILGQGPKLLIQFQNNGVVDDSQLPKDRFSAERLKGVDSTLKIQPAKLEDSAVYLCASSLGGVGYQETQYFGPGTRLLVL.